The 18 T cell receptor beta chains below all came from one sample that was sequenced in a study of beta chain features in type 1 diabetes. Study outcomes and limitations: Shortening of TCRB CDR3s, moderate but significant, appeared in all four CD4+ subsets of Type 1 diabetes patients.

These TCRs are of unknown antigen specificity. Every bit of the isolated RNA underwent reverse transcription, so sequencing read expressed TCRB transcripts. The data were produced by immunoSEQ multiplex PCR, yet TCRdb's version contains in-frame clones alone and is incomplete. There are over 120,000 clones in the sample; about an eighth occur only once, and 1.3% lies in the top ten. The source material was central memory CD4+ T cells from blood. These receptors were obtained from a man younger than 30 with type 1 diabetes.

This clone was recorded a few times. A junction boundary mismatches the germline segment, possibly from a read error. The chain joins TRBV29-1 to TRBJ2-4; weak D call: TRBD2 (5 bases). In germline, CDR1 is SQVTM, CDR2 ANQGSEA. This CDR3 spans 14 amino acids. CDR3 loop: CSGEVKGVKNIQYF. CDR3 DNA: TGCAGCGGTGAAGTGAAGGGAGTCAAAAACATTCAGTACTTC.

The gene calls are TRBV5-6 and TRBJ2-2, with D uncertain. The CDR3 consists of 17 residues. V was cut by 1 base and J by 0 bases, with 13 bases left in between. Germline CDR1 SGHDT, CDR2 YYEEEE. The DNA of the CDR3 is TGTGCCAGCAGCTTGCAAGTGTTACAGCCGAACACCGGGGAGCTGTTTTTT. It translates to CASSLQVLQPNTGELFF.

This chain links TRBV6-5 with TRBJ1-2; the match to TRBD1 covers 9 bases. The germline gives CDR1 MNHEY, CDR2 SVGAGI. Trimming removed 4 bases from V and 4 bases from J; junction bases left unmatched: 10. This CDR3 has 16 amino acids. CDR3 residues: CASSSSGTGRSYGYTF. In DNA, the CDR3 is TGTGCCAGCAGTTCCTCCGGGACAGGGAGGTCCTATGGCTACACCTTC.

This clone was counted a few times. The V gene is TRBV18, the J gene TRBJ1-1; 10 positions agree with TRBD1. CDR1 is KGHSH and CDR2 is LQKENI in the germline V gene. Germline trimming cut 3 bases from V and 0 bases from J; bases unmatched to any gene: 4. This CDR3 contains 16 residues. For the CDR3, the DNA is TGTGCCAGCTCACCTTGGGACAGGGGTATGAACACTGAAGCTTTCTTT. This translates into CASSPWDRGMNTEAFF.

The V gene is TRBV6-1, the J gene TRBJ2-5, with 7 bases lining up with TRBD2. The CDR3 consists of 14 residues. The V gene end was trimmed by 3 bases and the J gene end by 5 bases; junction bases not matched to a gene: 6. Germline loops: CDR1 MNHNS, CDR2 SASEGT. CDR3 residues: CASSDPAGSETQYF. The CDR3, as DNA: TGTGCCAGCAGTGACCCAGCGGGGTCTGAGACCCAGTACTTC.

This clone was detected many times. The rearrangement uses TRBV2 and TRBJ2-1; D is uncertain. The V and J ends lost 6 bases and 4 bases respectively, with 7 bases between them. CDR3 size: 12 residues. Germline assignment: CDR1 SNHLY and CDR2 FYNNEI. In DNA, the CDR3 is TGTGCCAGCAGGCAGGATTACAATGAGCAGTTCTTC. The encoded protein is CASRQDYNEQFF.

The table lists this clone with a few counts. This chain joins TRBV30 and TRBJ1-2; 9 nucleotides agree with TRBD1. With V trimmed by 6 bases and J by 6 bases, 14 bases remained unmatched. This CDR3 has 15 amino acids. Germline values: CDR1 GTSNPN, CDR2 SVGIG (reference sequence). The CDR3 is CACPHPGQGNDGYTF. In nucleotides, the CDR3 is TGTGCCTGTCCACACCCGGGACAGGGTAATGATGGCTACACCTTC.

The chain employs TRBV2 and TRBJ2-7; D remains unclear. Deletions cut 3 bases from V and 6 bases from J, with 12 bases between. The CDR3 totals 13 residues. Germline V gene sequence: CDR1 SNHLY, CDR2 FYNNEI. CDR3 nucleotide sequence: TGTGCCAGCAGTGACGACTTTTACGTCGAGCAGTACTTC. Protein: CASSDDFYVEQYF.

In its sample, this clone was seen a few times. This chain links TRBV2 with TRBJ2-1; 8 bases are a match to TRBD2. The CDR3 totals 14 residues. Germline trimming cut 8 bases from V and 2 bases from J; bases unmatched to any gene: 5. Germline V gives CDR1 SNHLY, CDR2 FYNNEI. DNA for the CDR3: TGTGCCAGCCAGGGGACTAGAACCTACAATGAGCAGTTCTTC. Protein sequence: CASQGTRTYNEQFF.

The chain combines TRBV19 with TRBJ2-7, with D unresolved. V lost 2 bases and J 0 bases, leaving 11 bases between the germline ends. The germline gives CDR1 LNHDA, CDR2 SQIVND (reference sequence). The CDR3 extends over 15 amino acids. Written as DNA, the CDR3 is TGTGCCAGTAGTATACTTTATGGCATCTCCTACGAGCAGTACTTC. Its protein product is CASSILYGISYEQYF.

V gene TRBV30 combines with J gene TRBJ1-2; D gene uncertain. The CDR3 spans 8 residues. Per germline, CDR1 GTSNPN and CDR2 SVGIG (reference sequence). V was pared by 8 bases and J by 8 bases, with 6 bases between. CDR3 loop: CAGGGYTF. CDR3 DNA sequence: TGTGCCGGAGGAGGCTACACCTTC.

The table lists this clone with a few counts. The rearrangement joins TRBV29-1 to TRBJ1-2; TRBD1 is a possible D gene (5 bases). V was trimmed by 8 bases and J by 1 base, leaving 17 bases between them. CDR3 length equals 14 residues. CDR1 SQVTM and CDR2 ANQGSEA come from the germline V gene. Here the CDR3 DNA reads TGCAGCTACACGGACATTACGGTTAACTATGGCTACACCTTC. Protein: CSYTDITVNYGYTF.

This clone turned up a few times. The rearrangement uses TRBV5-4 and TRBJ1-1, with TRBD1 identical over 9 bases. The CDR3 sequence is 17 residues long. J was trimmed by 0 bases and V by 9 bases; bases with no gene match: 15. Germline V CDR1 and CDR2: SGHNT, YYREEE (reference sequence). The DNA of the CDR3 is TGTGCCACCAGACAACCGGGACAGGGATTCATGAACACTGAAGCTTTCTTT. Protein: CATRQPGQGFMNTEAFF.

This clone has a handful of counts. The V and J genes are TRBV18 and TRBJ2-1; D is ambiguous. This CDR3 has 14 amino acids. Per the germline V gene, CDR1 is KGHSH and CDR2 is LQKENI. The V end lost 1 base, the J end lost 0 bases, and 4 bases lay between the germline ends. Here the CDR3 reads CASSPLSSYNEQFF. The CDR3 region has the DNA TGTGCCAGCTCACCACTGTCCTCCTACAATGAGCAGTTCTTC.

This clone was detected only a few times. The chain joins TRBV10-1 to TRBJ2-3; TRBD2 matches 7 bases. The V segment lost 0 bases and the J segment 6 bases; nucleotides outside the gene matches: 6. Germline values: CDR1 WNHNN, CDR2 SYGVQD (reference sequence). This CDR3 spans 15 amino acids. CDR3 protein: CASSESRAGPDTQYF. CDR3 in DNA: TGCGCCAGCAGTGAGTCGAGAGCGGGGCCCGATACGCAGTATTTT.

Here the CDR3 reads CASRRGNQPQHF. The CDR3, as DNA: TGTGCCAGCAGGAGGGGGAATCAGCCCCAGCATTTT. This chain links TRBV2 with TRBJ1-5; tentatively, D is TRBD1 (6 bases). The CDR3 totals 12 residues. Trimming removed 6 bases from V and 4 bases from J, with 7 bases in between. CDR1 and CDR2 from the germline V gene are SNHLY and FYNNEI.

In DNA, the CDR3 is TGTGCCAGCAGCCTCCGGACTAGTGTGGAAGAGACCCAGTACTTC. It yields the protein CASSLRTSVEETQYF. V usage is TRBV11-2 and J usage is TRBJ2-5; 7 bases are a match to TRBD2. Per the germline V gene, CDR1 is SGHAT and CDR2 is FQNNGV. This CDR3 region has 15 residues. After removal of 5 bases from V and 3 bases from J, the junction contained 9 bases not matched to a gene.

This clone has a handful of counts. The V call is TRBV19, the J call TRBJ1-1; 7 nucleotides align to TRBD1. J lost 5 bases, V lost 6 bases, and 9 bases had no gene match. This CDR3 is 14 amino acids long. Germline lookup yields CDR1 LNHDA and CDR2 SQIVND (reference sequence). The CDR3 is CASRRQGGETEAFF. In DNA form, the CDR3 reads TGTGCCAGTAGACGACAGGGAGGGGAGACTGAAGCTTTCTTT.